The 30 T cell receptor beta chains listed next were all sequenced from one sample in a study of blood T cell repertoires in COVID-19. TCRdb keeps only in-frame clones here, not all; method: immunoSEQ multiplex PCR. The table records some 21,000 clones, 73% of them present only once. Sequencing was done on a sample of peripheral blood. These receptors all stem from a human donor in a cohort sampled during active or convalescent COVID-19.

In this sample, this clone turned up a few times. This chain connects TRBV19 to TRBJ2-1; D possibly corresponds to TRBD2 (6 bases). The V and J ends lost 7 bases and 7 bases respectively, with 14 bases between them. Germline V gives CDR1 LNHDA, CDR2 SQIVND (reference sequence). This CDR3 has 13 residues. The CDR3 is CASIGWGVNEQFF. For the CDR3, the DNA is TGTGCCAGTATAGGGTGGGGGGTAAATGAGCAGTTCTTC.

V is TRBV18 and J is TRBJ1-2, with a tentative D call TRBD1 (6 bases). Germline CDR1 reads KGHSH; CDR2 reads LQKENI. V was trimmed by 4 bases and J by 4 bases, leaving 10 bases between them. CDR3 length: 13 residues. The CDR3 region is CASSLTGSYGYTF. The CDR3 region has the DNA TGTGCCAGCTCACTTACAGGGTCCTATGGCTACACCTTC.

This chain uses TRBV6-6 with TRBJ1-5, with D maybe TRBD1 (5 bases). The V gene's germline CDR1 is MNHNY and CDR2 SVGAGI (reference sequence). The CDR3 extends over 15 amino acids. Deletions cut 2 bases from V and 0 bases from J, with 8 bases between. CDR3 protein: CASSYQGASNQPQHF. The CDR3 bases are TGTGCCAGCAGTTACCAGGGCGCTAGCAATCAGCCCCAGCATTTT.

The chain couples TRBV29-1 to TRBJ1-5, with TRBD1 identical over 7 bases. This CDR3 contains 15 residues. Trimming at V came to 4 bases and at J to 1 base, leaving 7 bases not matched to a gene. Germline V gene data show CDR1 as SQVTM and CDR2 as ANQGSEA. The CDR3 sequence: CSVAQGLASNQPQHF. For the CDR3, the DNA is TGCAGCGTTGCACAGGGGTTAGCGAGCAATCAGCCCCAGCATTTT.

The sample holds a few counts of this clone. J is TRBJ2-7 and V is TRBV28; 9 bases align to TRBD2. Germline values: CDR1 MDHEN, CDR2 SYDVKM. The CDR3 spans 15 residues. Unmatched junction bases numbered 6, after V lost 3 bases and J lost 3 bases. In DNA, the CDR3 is TGTGCCAGCAGTTTGCTTAAGCGGGGGGTCTACGAGCAGTACGTC. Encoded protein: CASSLLKRGVYEQYV.

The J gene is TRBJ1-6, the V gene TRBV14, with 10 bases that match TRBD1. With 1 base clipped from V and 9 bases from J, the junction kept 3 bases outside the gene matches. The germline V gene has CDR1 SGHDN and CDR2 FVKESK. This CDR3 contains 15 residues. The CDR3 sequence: CASSQGQGATSPLHF. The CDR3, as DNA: TGTGCCAGCAGCCAAGGACAGGGGGCGACTTCACCCCTCCACTTT.

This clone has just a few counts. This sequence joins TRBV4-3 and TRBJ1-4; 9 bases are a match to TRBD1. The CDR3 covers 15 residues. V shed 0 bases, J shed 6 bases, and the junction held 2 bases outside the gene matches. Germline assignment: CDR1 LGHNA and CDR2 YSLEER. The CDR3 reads CASSQEGQGHEKLFF. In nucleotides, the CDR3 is TGCGCCAGCAGCCAAGAGGGACAGGGTCATGAAAAACTGTTTTTT.

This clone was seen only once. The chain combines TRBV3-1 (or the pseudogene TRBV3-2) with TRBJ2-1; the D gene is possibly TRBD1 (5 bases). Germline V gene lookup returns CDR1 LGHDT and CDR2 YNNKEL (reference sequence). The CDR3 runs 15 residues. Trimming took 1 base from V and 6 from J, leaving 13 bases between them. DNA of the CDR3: TGTGCCAGCAGCCAAGGGAGTCGACAGTCCAATGAGCAGTTCTTC. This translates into CASSQGSRQSNEQFF.

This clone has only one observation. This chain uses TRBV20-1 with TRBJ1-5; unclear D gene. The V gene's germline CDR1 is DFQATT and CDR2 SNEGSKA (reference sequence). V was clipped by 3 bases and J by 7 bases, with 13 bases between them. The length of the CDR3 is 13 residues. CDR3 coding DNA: TGCAGTGCTAGTCGGGGAAGAGGGCAGCCCCAGCATTTT. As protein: CSASRGRGQPQHF.

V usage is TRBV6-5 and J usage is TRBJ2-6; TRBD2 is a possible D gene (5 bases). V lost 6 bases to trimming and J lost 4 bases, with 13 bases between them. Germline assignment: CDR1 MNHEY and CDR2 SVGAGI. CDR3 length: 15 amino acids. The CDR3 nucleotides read TGTGCCAGCAGGGTAGGAGGATCCGGGGCCAACGTCCTGACTTTC. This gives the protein CASRVGGSGANVLTF.

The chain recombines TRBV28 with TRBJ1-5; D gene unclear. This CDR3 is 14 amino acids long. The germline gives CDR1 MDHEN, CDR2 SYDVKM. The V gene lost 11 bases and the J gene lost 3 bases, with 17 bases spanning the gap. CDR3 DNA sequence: TGTGCCTCCCGTGAGGAGGGATTCAATCAGCCCCAGCATTTT. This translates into CASREEGFNQPQHF.

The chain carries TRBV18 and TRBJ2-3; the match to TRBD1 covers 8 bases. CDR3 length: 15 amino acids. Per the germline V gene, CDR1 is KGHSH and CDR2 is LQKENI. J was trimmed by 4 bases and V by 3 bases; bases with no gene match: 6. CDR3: CASSPGQGVADTQYF. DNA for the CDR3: TGTGCCAGCTCACCCGGACAGGGTGTCGCAGATACGCAGTATTTT.

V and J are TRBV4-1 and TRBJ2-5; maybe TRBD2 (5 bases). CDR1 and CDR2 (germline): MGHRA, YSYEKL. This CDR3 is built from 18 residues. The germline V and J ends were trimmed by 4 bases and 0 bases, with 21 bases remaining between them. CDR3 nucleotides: TGCGCCAGCAGCCGAACGCACGGATGGGGAGTGTACCAAGAGACCCAGTACTTC. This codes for CASSRTHGWGVYQETQYF.

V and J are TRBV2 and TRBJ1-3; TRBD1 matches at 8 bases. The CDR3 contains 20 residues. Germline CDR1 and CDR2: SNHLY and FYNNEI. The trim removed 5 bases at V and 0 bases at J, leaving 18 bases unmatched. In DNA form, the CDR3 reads TGTGCCAGCAGTCTCAGCCAGGGGGCGACTGGACCCTTCTCTGGAAACACCATATATTTT. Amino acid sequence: CASSLSQGATGPFSGNTIYF.

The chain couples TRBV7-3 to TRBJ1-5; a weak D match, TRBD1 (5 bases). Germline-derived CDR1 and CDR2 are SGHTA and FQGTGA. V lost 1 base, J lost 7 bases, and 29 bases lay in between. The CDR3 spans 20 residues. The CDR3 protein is CASSLRGGGGNLGPDQPQHF. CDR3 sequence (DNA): TGTGCCAGCAGCTTAAGGGGGGGAGGAGGGAACCTGGGACCCGACCAGCCCCAGCATTTT.

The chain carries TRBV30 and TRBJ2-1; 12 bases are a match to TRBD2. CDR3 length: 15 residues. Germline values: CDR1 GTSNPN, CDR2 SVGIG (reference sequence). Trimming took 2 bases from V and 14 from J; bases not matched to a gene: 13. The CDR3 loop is CAWSPTGTSGRQEFF. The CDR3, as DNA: TGTGCCTGGAGTCCAACCGGGACTAGCGGGCGTCAGGAGTTCTTC.

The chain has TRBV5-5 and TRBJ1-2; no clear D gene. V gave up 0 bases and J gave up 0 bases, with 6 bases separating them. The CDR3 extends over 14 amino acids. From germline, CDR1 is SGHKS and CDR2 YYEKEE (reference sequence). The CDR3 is CASSLGAANYGYTF. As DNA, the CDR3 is TGTGCCAGCAGCTTGGGGGCTGCTAACTATGGCTACACCTTC.

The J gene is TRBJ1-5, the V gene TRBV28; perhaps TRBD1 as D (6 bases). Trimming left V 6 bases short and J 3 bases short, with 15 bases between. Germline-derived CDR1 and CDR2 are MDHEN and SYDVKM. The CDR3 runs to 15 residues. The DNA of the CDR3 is TGTGCCAGCAGCGCACAGACAGGAGTCAATCAGCCCCAGCATTTT. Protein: CASSAQTGVNQPQHF.

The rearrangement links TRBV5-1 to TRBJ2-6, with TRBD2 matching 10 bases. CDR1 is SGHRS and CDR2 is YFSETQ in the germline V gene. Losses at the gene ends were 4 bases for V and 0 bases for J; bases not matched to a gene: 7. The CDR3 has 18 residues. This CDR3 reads CASSLGLATYSGANVLTF. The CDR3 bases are TGCGCCAGCAGCCTGGGACTAGCGACCTACTCTGGGGCCAACGTCCTGACTTTC.

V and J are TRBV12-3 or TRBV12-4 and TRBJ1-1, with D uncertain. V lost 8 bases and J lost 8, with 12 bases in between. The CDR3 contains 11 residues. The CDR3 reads CASGHPREAFF. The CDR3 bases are TGTGCCAGCGGTCATCCCAGGGAAGCTTTCTTT.

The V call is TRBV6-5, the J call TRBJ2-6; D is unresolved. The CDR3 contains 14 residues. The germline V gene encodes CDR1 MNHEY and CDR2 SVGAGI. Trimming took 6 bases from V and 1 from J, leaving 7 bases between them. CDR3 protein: CASRERSGANVLTF. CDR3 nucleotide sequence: TGTGCCAGCAGGGAGAGGTCTGGGGCCAACGTCCTGACTTTC.

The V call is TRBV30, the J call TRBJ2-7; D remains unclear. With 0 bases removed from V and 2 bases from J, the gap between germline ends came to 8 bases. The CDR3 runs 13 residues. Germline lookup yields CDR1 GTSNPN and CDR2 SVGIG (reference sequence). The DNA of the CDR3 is TGTGCCTGGAGTGTAAACTTAGCCTACGAGCAGTACTTC. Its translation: CAWSVNLAYEQYF.

CDR3 sequence reads: CASSFAGTPNNEQFF. The CDR3 DNA reads TGTGCCAGCAGTTTCGCCGGGACACCTAACAATGAGCAGTTCTTC. The chain joins TRBV6-6 to TRBJ2-1; possible D gene TRBD1, 6 bases. The CDR3 runs to 15 residues. V lost 4 bases and J lost 5, with 15 bases in between. Germline V gene sequence: CDR1 MNHNY, CDR2 SVGAGI (reference sequence).

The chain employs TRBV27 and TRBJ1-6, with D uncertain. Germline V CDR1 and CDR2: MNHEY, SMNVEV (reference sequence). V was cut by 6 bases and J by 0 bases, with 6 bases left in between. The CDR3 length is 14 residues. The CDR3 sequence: CASSPGSYNSPLHF. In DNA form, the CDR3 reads TGTGCCAGCAGCCCCGGCTCCTATAATTCACCCCTCCACTTT.

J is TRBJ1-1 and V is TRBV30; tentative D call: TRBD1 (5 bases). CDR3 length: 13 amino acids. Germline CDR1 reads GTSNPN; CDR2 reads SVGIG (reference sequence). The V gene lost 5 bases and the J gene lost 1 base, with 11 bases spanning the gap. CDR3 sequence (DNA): TGTGCCTGGGCCGTAACAGGGAACACTGAAGCTTTCTTT. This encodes CAWAVTGNTEAFF.

The CDR3 DNA reads TGTGCCAGCAGCTCCGGGACAGAAGCTGGTGAGCAGTTCTTC. Translation gives CASSSGTEAGEQFF. The rearrangement joins TRBV11-3 to TRBJ2-1, with 7 bases matching TRBD1. Germline CDR1 is SGHNT and CDR2 is YENEEA. V dropped 4 bases and J dropped 9; count of bases not matched to a gene: 9. This CDR3 spans 14 amino acids.

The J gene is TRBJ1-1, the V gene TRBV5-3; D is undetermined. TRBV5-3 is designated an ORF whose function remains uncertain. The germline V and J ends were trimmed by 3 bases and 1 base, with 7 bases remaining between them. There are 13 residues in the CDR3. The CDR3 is CARSSRRNTEAFF. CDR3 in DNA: TGTGCCAGAAGCTCGCGGAGGAACACTGAAGCTTTCTTT.

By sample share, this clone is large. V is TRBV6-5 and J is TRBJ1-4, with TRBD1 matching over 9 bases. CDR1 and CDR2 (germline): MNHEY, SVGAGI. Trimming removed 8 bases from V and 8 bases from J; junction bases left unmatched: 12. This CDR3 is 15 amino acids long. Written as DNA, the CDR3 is TGTGCCAGCTACCCCAAGGACAGGGGTTGGGAAAAACTGTTTTTT. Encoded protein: CASYPKDRGWEKLFF.

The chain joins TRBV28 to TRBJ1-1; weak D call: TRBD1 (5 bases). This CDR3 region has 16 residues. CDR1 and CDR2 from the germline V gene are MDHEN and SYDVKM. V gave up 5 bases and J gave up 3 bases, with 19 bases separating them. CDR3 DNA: TGTGCCAGCAGTCATACTCTCGGGGGGGGAGACACTGAAGCTTTCTTT. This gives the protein CASSHTLGGGDTEAFF. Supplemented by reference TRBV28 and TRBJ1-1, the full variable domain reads DVKVTQSSRYLVKRTGEKVFLECVQDMDHENMFWYRQDPGLGLRLIYFSYDVKMKEKGDIPEGYSVSREKKERFSLILESASTNQTSMYLCASSHTLGGGDTEAFFGQGTRLTVV.

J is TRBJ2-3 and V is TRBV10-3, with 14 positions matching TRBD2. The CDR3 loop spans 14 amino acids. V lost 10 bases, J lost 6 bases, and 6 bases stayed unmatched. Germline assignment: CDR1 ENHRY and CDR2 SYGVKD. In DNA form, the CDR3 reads TGTGCCACGGGGACTAGCGGGGGTGAGGATACGCAGTATTTT. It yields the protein CATGTSGGEDTQYF.